The clone carrying this T cell receptor beta chain has a handful of counts. The record originates from a study of early T cells in non-severe SARS-CoV-2 infection. Germline lookup yields CDR1 SGHRS and CDR2 YFSETQ. Deletions cut 0 bases from V and 1 base from J, with 8 bases between. The length of the CDR3 is 15 residues. Unique molecular identifiers were attached to individual cDNA molecules. TCRdb fed the 5' RACE reads into MiXCR, producing one record per CDR3 protein. In the table there are about 66,000 distinct CDR3 sequences, under 15% of which are singletons. The sample comprised whole blood. The chain uses TRBV5-1 and TRBJ1-5, with D possibly being TRBD1 (5 bases). The clonotype originates from an adult who was a healthcare worker with PCR-confirmed SARS-CoV-2 infection or an uninfected control (not recorded which). CDR3 sequence (DNA): TGCGCCAGCAGCTTGGTTTCAGGGAGCAATCAGCCCCAGCATTTT. As protein: CASSLVSGSNQPQHF.